The text below deals with one T cell receptor beta chain. Its specificity is not known. The sample comes from a study of CXCR3-negative and CXCR3-positive naive CD8 T cells. Points from the study as a whole: Across naive subsets, surface CD5 expression was comparable, and TCR strength was inferred from properties of the TRB CDR3. Naive CXCR3-positive and CXCR3-negative cells shared TRBV-TRBJ usage; memory cells diverged.

This CDR3 has 14 residues. CDR1 is SQVTM, CDR2 ANQGSEA, per germline. The libraries of TRB cDNA were constructed through 5' RACE using UMI labels. TCRdb re-called the 5' RACE reads and catalogs CDR3 proteins one per entry, DNA excluded. The sample table includes tens of thousands of distinct CDR3 sequences. The sequence was collected from a human donor in good health. Some clones in this sample may be carry-over from other donors' samples. Input material: naive CXCR3- CD8+ T cells from blood. Subset described: CD45RO-CCR7+CD27+CD95- naive CD8+ T cells lacking CXCR3 (TNR3-). J is TRBJ1-2 and V is TRBV29-1. Here the CDR3 reads CSAVASQYNYGYTF. The full variable domain, with the rest looked up from reference TRBV29-1 and TRBJ1-2, is SAVISQKPSRDICQRGTSLTIQCQVDSQVTMMFWYRQQPGQSLTLIATANQGSEATYESGFVIDKFPISRPNLTFSTLTVSNMSPEDSSIYLCSAVASQYNYGYTFGSGTRLTVV.